This T cell receptor (beta chain) was recorded in a study of OX40 agonist ivuxolimab in advanced cancers. Study information: Three patients had partial responses: one hepatocellular carcinoma, two cutaneous melanoma.

This CDR3 is built from 13 residues. Trimming left V 10 bases short and J 2 bases short, with 15 bases between. Germline assignment: CDR1 MNHEY and CDR2 SVGAGI. The table came from immunoSEQ multiplex PCR; TCRdb's copy has only in-frame clones and leaves some out. The repertoire holds some 45,000 clones, with 82% as singletons. Regarding the study as a whole: Expanded clones belonging to CD8+ T cells outnumbered, on average, those of CD4+. Some nonresponders additionally presented with little normalized T-cell clonal expansion.

This clone was counted a few times. Its specificity is not known. Material: CD4+ or CD8+ T cells sorted from blood, obtained in a trial of the OX40 agonist ivuxolimab. The receptor was derived from an adult with an advanced solid tumor such as melanoma, head and neck, liver or kidney cancer. The chain combines TRBV6-5 with TRBJ2-7, with D perhaps TRBD2 (5 bases). CDR3 sequence reads: CATGNGLTYEQYF. CDR3 in DNA: TGTGCCACGGGGAACGGACTCACCTACGAGCAGTACTTC.